This T cell receptor beta chain was sequenced for a study of T cell changes during pregnancy in multiple sclerosis. CDR1 is MGHDK and CDR2 is SYGVNS in the germline V gene. This CDR3 has 13 residues. Trimming pared 10 bases from V and 1 base from J, leaving 13 bases between. Clones were sequenced by immunoSEQ multiplex PCR, and TCRdb holds only the in-frame ones, with some missing. The data show approximately 100,000 clones, around 90% seen once. The source material was peripheral blood, sampled before pregnancy. This chain links TRBV25-1 with TRBJ1-1, with D hard to call. This clonotype originated in a female donor with multiple sclerosis, enrolled in a pregnancy study. The CDR3 coding sequence is TGTGCCACCCGGAGGACGGGGAACACTGAAGCTTTCTTT. This translates into CATRRTGNTEAFF.